A single sample gave rise to the 29 T cell receptor beta chains below, sequenced in a study of blood T cells in healthy people across ages. The authors ran a second PCR of about 7 to 12 cycles using a sample-barcoded 5' primer and a J-beta primer mix. One entry per CDR3 protein, called by TCRdb with MiXCR from the 5' RACE reads. The repertoire holds just under 900,000 distinct CDR3 sequences, with 29% as singletons. The specimen sequenced was blood. Receptor source: an elderly woman in good health.

This clonotype was found many times. Its ends do not fully match the called genes, so a read error is possible. V usage is TRBV6-6 and J usage is TRBJ2-7; no definite D call. Germline CDR1 and CDR2: MNHNY and SVGAGI (reference sequence). The CDR3 spans 9 residues. CDR3 DNA sequence: TGTGTTGTCTCCGACGAGCAGTACTTC. This codes for CVVSDEQYF.

This clonotype was seen a handful of times. V gene TRBV4-3 combines with J gene TRBJ2-1; 10 nucleotides agree with TRBD1. The CDR3 runs to 16 residues. Germline CDR1 is LGHNA and CDR2 is YSLEER. V gave up 0 bases and J gave up 8 bases; unmatched junction bases: 7. Here the CDR3 DNA reads TGCGCCAGCAGCCAAGAAATCCGGGACAGGGGCGATGAGCAGTTCTTC. As protein: CASSQEIRDRGDEQFF.

The gene calls are TRBV6-2 or TRBV6-3 and TRBJ1-5; the match to TRBD1 covers 8 bases. Unmatched junction bases numbered 6, after V lost 4 bases and J lost 1 base. The germline CDR1 and CDR2 sequences are MNHEY and SVGEGT. This CDR3 is built from 16 residues. The CDR3 sequence: CASSSPDRASNQPQHF. CDR3 sequence (DNA): TGTGCCAGCAGTTCCCCGGACAGGGCGAGCAATCAGCCCCAGCATTTT.

With regard to this clonotype: At one end the junction does not follow the germline gene, possibly because of a read error. The gene calls are TRBV27 and TRBJ2-5; 11 nucleotides agree with TRBD1. Germline values: CDR1 MNHEY, CDR2 SMNVEV (reference sequence). CDR3 length: 16 amino acids. The CDR3 coding sequence is TGTGTCAGCAGTACCCGGACAGGGGGCACCAGGGAGACCCAGTACTTC. Protein product: CVSSTRTGGTRETQYF.

The genes are TRBV11-3 and TRBJ2-4; 7 nucleotides match TRBD1. The CDR3 covers 16 residues. V gave up 0 bases and J gave up 0 bases; unmatched junction bases: 2. The germline V gene encodes CDR1 SGHNT and CDR2 YENEEA. As DNA, the CDR3 is TGTGCCAGCAGCTTAGAGGGACAGTTAGCCAAAAACATTCAGTACTTC. Amino acids: CASSLEGQLAKNIQYF.

This clonotype has a count of ten or more. This rearrangement joins TRBV7-8 to TRBJ2-3; TRBD1 matches 10 bases. J lost 3 bases, V lost 5 bases, and 11 bases had no gene match. The V gene's germline CDR1 is SGHVS and CDR2 FQNEAQ. The CDR3 length is 17 residues. CDR3 nucleotide sequence: TGTGCCAGCAGCCCCCGCCCGGGACAGGGGTTTACAGATACGCAGTATTTT. It translates to CASSPRPGQGFTDTQYF.

This clonotype was counted a few times. J is TRBJ1-1 and V is TRBV5-6; D is unclear. Trimming pared 1 base from V and 0 bases from J, leaving 16 bases between. CDR1 is SGHDT, CDR2 YYEEEE, per germline. The CDR3 is 17 amino acids. Written as DNA, the CDR3 is TGTGCCAGCAGCTTGAAACCGTCGAGGCGGCTGAACACTGAAGCTTTCTTT. Amino acids: CASSLKPSRRLNTEAFF.

This clonotype was observed at least ten times. The chain is built from TRBV27 and TRBJ2-1; D is tentatively TRBD1 or TRBD2 (6 bases each). This CDR3 contains 14 residues. Trimming shortened V by 2 bases and J by 7 bases, and 12 bases separated the two germline ends. Germline values: CDR1 MNHEY, CDR2 SMNVEV (reference sequence). The CDR3 nucleotides are TGTGCCAGCAGTTTACTGGGGGGCCGGAATGAGCAGTTCTTC. Translation: CASSLLGGRNEQFF.

CDR3 DNA: TGTGCCAGCAGTCCGAGACTAGCGGAGTTCTTC. Translation gives CASSPRLAEFF. The chain links TRBV2 to TRBJ2-1, with 9 bases fitting TRBD2. J lost 14 bases, V lost 5 bases, and 4 bases had no gene match. This CDR3 contains 11 residues. Germline V gene lookup returns CDR1 SNHLY and CDR2 FYNNEI. The full variable domain, in which reference TRBV2 and TRBJ2-1 provide the parts outside the CDR3, is EPEVTQTPSHQVTQMGQEVILRCVPISNHLYFYWYRQILGQKVEFLVSFYNNEISEKSEIFDDQFSVERPDGSNFTLKIRSTKLEDSAMYFCASSPRLAEFFGPGTRLTVL.

This clonotype was detected many times. V usage is TRBV12-3 or TRBV12-4 and J usage is TRBJ2-7; 7 nucleotides line up with TRBD1. Trimming cost V 9 bases and J 3 bases; bases outside gene matches: 14. This CDR3 region has 15 residues. CDR3 nucleotides: TGTGCCAGTTGGTACTGGGCCCCAGGGGGCTACGAGCAGTACTTC. This translates into CASWYWAPGGYEQYF.

This clonotype was detected only a few times. Possible read error: a much larger clone is one base away. This sequence joins TRBV12-3 or TRBV12-4 and TRBJ2-3, with D tentatively TRBD2 (7 bases). The CDR3 is made up of 15 amino acids. The CDR3 bases are TGTGCCAGCAGCCAAAGGGGGGGGCAAACAGATGCGCAGTATTTT. As protein: CASSQRGGQTDAQYF.

This clonotype was seen many times. The gene calls are TRBV7-2 and TRBJ1-2, with 7 bases matching TRBD1. The CDR3 consists of 13 residues. J was trimmed by 6 bases and V by 5 bases; bases with no gene match: 6. CDR1 and CDR2 (germline): SGHTA, FQGNSA. DNA for the CDR3: TGTGCCAGCAGCCCACCAGGGGGTGATGGCTACACCTTC. As protein: CASSPPGGDGYTF. The full variable domain, its missing parts supplied by reference TRBV7-2 and TRBJ1-2, is GAGVSQSPSNKVTEKGKDVELRCDPISGHTALYWYRQSLGQGLEFLIYFQGNSAPDKSGLPSDRFSAERTGGSVSTLTIQRTQQEDSAVYLCASSPPGGDGYTFGSGTRLTVV.

This clonotype was picked up a small number of times. V is TRBV12-3 or TRBV12-4 and J is TRBJ2-4, with no clear D. The V and J ends lost 4 bases and 8 bases respectively, with 21 bases between them. This CDR3 region has 16 residues. CDR3: CASSSSRPPKRDIQYF. The CDR3 coding sequence is TGTGCCAGCAGTTCCTCTAGGCCCCCCAAAAGGGACATTCAGTACTTC.

On this clonotype itself: One base away lies a much larger clone, so this may be a sequencing read error. This chain joins TRBV20-1 and TRBJ2-3; D is perhaps TRBD2 (6 bases). Germline V lookup: CDR1 DFQATT, CDR2 SNEGSKA (reference sequence). V was trimmed by 3 bases and J by 4 bases, leaving 11 bases between them. There are 13 residues in the CDR3. CDR3 amino acids: CSASGGPPDTQYF. The CDR3 coding sequence is TGCAGTGCTAGCGGGGGTCCCCCAGATACGCAGTATTTT.

In the case of this clonotype: This could be a read error, since a much larger clone is one nucleotide away. The genes are TRBV9 and TRBJ2-1, with unresolved D. The CDR3 loop spans 13 amino acids. Germline values: CDR1 SGDLS, CDR2 YYNGEE. The V end lost 0 bases, the J end lost 3 bases, and 4 bases lay between the germline ends. This CDR3 reads CASSVGFYNEQFF. CDR3 nucleotide sequence: TGTGCCAGCAGCGTAGGATTCTACAATGAGCAGTTCTTC.

This clonotype was observed at least ten times. The genes are TRBV18 and TRBJ1-1, with TRBD1 identical over 9 bases. The V segment lost 8 bases and the J segment 5 bases; nucleotides outside the gene matches: 6. Germline CDR1 and CDR2: KGHSH and LQKENI. The CDR3 spans 13 residues. CDR3 in amino acids: CASSFGTGTEAFF. The CDR3 coding sequence is TGTGCCAGCAGCTTTGGGACAGGGACTGAAGCTTTCTTT.

This clonotype was observed a handful of times. The chain carries TRBV12-3 or TRBV12-4 and TRBJ1-5; 9 bases align to TRBD1. The CDR3 is 18 residues long. V gave up 6 bases and J gave up 4 bases; unmatched junction bases: 16. CDR3 coding DNA: TGTGCCAGCAGCCCAGAGGACAGGGGAAGGTCAGAGAATCAGCCCCAGCATTTT. Amino acids: CASSPEDRGRSENQPQHF.

About this clonotype itself: A much larger clone is a single base away; this may be a read error. The chain joins TRBV6-6 to TRBJ2-7, with D unresolved. The V and J ends lost 3 bases and 6 bases respectively, with 12 bases between them. The CDR3 is 13 amino acids. In germline, CDR1 is MNHNY, CDR2 SVGAGI (reference sequence). The chain's CDR3 is CASSYWASSEQYF. CDR3 coding DNA: TGTGCCAGCAGTTATTGGGCGAGCAGCGAGCAGTACTTC.

This clonotype was seen at least ten times. J is TRBJ2-7 and V is TRBV29-1; 9 positions match TRBD2. V dropped 6 bases and J dropped 2; count of bases not matched to a gene: 5. In germline, CDR1 is SQVTM, CDR2 ANQGSEA. The CDR3 totals 13 residues. CDR3 in amino acids: CSVAGGQPYEQYF. The CDR3 DNA follows: TGCAGCGTAGCGGGGGGACAGCCCTACGAGCAGTACTTC.

The V and J genes are TRBV5-5 and TRBJ2-2; 10 bases map to TRBD1. Germline values: CDR1 SGHKS, CDR2 YYEKEE (reference sequence). The CDR3 sequence is 17 residues long. J was trimmed by 2 bases and V by 4 bases; bases with no gene match: 8. The chain's CDR3 is CASSPGTGDLNTGELFF. The CDR3 nucleotides read TGTGCCAGCAGCCCGGGGACAGGGGACCTCAACACCGGGGAGCTGTTTTTT.

The chain couples TRBV7-9 to TRBJ2-7; the match to TRBD2 covers 9 bases. Germline V CDR1 and CDR2: SEHNR, FQNEAQ (reference sequence). V trimming: 4 bases; J trimming: 3 bases; junction bases outside the gene matches: 7. The CDR3 runs to 15 residues. The CDR3 spells CASSSSGLAGYEQYF. The CDR3 region has the DNA TGTGCCAGCAGCTCATCGGGACTAGCAGGCTACGAGCAGTACTTC. Full variable domain (missing parts from reference TRBV7-9 and TRBJ2-7): DTGVSQNPRHKITKRGQNVTFRCDPISEHNRLYWYRQTLGQGPEFLTYFQNEAQLEKSRLLSDRFSAERPKGSFSTLEIQRTEQGDSAMYLCASSSSGLAGYEQYFGPGTRLTVT.

With regard to this clonotype: This likely stems from a read error, as it lies one base from a far larger clone. The rearrangement uses TRBV11-3 and TRBJ2-7, with TRBD1 matching 8 bases. This CDR3 has 13 residues. Unmatched junction bases numbered 4, after V lost 6 bases and J lost 3 bases. The germline V gene has CDR1 SGHNT and CDR2 YENEEA. DNA of the CDR3: TGTGCCAGCAGGCCCGGGACAGGCTACGAGCAGTACTTC. Its protein product is CASRPGTGYEQYF.

At least ten counts were recorded for this clonotype. The chain couples TRBV7-9 to TRBJ2-7; no definite D call. V shed 5 bases and J shed 3 bases, with 5 bases lying between them. Germline V gives CDR1 SEHNR, CDR2 FQNEAQ (reference sequence). The CDR3 has 11 residues. The DNA for the CDR3 is TGTGCCAGCAGCATTAACTACGAGCAGTACTTC. Translating gives CASSINYEQYF.

This clonotype was seen ten or more times. The chain employs TRBV18 and TRBJ2-5; possible D gene TRBD2, 5 bases. The CDR3 is 15 amino acids. V shed 2 bases and J shed 2 bases, with 12 bases lying between them. From germline, CDR1 is KGHSH and CDR2 LQKENI. The CDR3 DNA sequence: TGTGCCAGCTCACCAGTGCGGGCCGATCAAGAGACCCAGTACTTC. The encoded protein is CASSPVRADQETQYF.

Of note for this clonotype: This may arise from a read error, as a much more abundant clone is one base away. This chain joins TRBV20-1 and TRBJ1-4, with D maybe TRBD1 (6 bases). Germline V gene lookup returns CDR1 DFQATT and CDR2 SNEGSKA (reference sequence). The CDR3 has 13 amino acids. The CDR3, as DNA: TGCAGCGGGCGACAGGACGTTTCGTGGAAACCGTTTTTT. Amino acids: CSGRQDVSWKPFF.

The chain combines TRBV6-5 with TRBJ1-5; no definite D call. Per germline, CDR1 MNHEY and CDR2 SVGAGI. The CDR3 covers 14 residues. Trimming shortened V by 5 bases and J by 11 bases, and 19 bases separated the two germline ends. Written as DNA, the CDR3 is TGTGCCAGCAGTGACGGGTCACGGAGATGGGCCCAGCATTTT. Its translation is CASSDGSRRWAQHF.

This clonotype was detected only a few times. Possible read error: a much larger clone is one base away. This chain links TRBV7-2 with TRBJ2-7, with TRBD2 matching over 9 bases. Trimming removed 3 bases from V and 7 bases from J; junction bases left unmatched: 13. Per the germline V gene, CDR1 is SGHTA and CDR2 is FQGNSA. CDR3 length: 16 amino acids. The CDR3 reads CASSLRPAGGYNEQYF. The CDR3 DNA follows: TGTGCCAGCAGCTTGAGGCCCGCGGGGGGGTACAATGAGCAGTACTTC.

Remarks on this clonotype: A clone one base away is much larger, so this may be a read error. The V gene is TRBV6-6, the J gene TRBJ2-5; D unresolved. CDR3 length: 14 amino acids. The germline CDR1 and CDR2 sequences are MNHNY and SVGAGI (reference sequence). The ends were cut back, 7 bases at V and 1 base at J, with 13 bases in the middle. The DNA for the CDR3 is TGTGCCAGCAATGGCCTAAACCGCCAAGAGACCCAGTACTTC. This gives the protein CASNGLNRQETQYF.

This clonotype was detected only a few times. The rearrangement links TRBV7-9 to TRBJ1-2, with D possibly TRBD1 on 6 matching bases. The CDR3 consists of 13 residues. Germline lookup yields CDR1 SEHNR and CDR2 FQNEAQ (reference sequence). The V end was cut by 3 bases, the J end by 8 bases, with 13 bases between. In DNA, the CDR3 is TGTGCCAGCAGCTTGCCTACAGGGTCAGGCTACACCTTC. Translated, it gives CASSLPTGSGYTF.